Presented here are 20 T cell receptor beta chains from one specimen sequenced in a study of T cells in tuberculosis. The protocol was immunoSEQ multiplex PCR, while the TCRdb copy is restricted to in-frame clones and leaves out a portion. The data contain about 23,000 clones, around 97% of them singletons. Sequencing input: PBMCs. The receptors stem from a donor under 30 with latent tuberculosis or without tuberculosis infection.

This chain uses TRBV7-2 with TRBJ2-3, with TRBD1 matching 8 bases. The ends lost 5 bases at V and 6 bases at J; junction bases unmatched: 1. This CDR3 is 12 amino acids long. Germline CDR1 reads SGHTA; CDR2 reads FQGNSA. CDR3 sequence: CASSRTGDTQYF. For the CDR3, the DNA is TGTGCCAGCAGCCGGACAGGGGATACGCAGTATTTT. The variable domain in full, completed from reference TRBV7-2 and TRBJ2-3, reads GAGVSQSPSNKVTEKGKDVELRCDPISGHTALYWYRQSLGQGLEFLIYFQGNSAPDKSGLPSDRFSAERTGGSVSTLTIQRTQQEDSAVYLCASSRTGDTQYFGPGTRLTVL.

The V gene is TRBV7-2, the J gene TRBJ2-1, with 9 bases fitting TRBD2. The CDR3 has 17 residues. CDR1 and CDR2 from the germline V gene are SGHTA and FQGNSA. J lost 4 bases, V lost 5 bases, and 12 bases had no gene match. CDR3 sequence (DNA): TGTGCCAGCAGCCCTTACCAACTAGCGGGCGATTACAATGAGCAGTTCTTC. Translated: CASSPYQLAGDYNEQFF.

This rearrangement joins TRBV5-6 to TRBJ1-2, with D perhaps TRBD1 (5 bases). CDR3 length equals 14 residues. The germline V gene encodes CDR1 SGHDT and CDR2 YYEEEE. Trimming took 4 bases from V and 9 from J, leaving 19 bases between them. CDR3 protein: CASSPEEGPRRYTF. The DNA of the CDR3 is TGTGCCAGCAGCCCCGAGGAGGGACCCCGCCGCTACACCTTC. The variable domain in full, with the rest retrieved from reference TRBV5-6 and TRBJ1-2, is DAGVTQSPTHLIKTRGQQVTLRCSPKSGHDTVSWYQQALGQGPQFIFQYYEEEERQRGNFPDRFSGHQFPNYSSELNVNALLLGDSALYLCASSPEEGPRRYTFGSGTRLTVV.

The chain links TRBV6-5 to TRBJ1-2, with 8 bases that match TRBD1. CDR1 and CDR2 from the germline V gene are MNHEY and SVGAGI. With 2 bases clipped from V and 0 bases from J, the junction kept 2 bases outside the gene matches. There are 15 residues in the CDR3. The CDR3 DNA follows: TGTGCCAGCAGTTACGGGGACAGGACTAACTATGGCTACACCTTC. Amino acid sequence: CASSYGDRTNYGYTF.

CDR3 residues: CASSSPLGAFYEQFF. DNA of the CDR3: TGTGCCAGCAGTTCCCCCCTAGGAGCTTTCTATGAGCAGTTCTTC. This rearrangement joins TRBV27 to TRBJ2-1; D remains ambiguous. This CDR3 has 15 residues. The V end lost 4 bases, the J end lost 8 bases, and 18 bases lay between the germline ends. From germline, CDR1 is MNHEY and CDR2 SMNVEV (reference sequence).

The CDR3 sequence is CASSLEGQGTEAFF. CDR3 DNA sequence: TGTGCCAGCAGCTTAGAGGGTCAGGGGACTGAAGCTTTCTTT. The chain joins TRBV7-9 to TRBJ1-1; D possibly corresponds to TRBD1 (6 bases). The V gene's germline CDR1 is SEHNR and CDR2 FQNEAQ (reference sequence). Trimming stripped 1 base from V and 5 bases from J, with 11 bases between. The CDR3 is 14 amino acids.

The CDR3 DNA reads as TGTGCCAGCAGCCCCGGAGGGGTAGCGGCCGCGCTCTACGAGCAGTACTTC. Translated: CASSPGGVAAALYEQYF. V and J are TRBV5-7 and TRBJ2-7, with TRBD2 as a possible D gene (6 bases). TRBV5-7 qualifies as an ORF whose function is uncertain. V lost 4 bases and J 3 bases, leaving 23 bases between the germline ends. This CDR3 has 17 amino acids.

The V and J genes are TRBV18 and TRBJ1-2, with 11 bases matching TRBD1. With 3 bases clipped from V and 4 bases from J, the junction kept 10 bases outside the gene matches. This CDR3 region has 17 residues. Per the germline V gene, CDR1 is KGHSH and CDR2 is LQKENI. CDR3 in DNA: TGTGCCAGCTCACCCCTGCGGACAGGGGGCGAGGCCTATGGCTACACCTTC. It translates to CASSPLRTGGEAYGYTF.

This chain links TRBV9 with TRBJ2-2, with D tentatively TRBD2 (5 bases). V was cut by 0 bases and J by 5 bases, with 14 bases left in between. In germline, CDR1 is SGDLS, CDR2 YYNGEE. The CDR3 consists of 16 residues. CDR3 protein: CASSVGGRTGTGELFF. The CDR3 DNA reads as TGTGCCAGCAGCGTAGGAGGGCGTACTGGAACCGGGGAGCTGTTTTTT.

The gene calls are TRBV9 and TRBJ1-1; the D gene is possibly TRBD1 (6 bases). Germline CDR1 SGDLS, CDR2 YYNGEE. The ends were cut back, 4 bases at V and 1 base at J, with 20 bases in the middle. The CDR3 is 17 amino acids. CDR3 protein: CASSPTGGGGRNTEAFF. CDR3 sequence (DNA): TGTGCCAGCAGCCCGACTGGGGGAGGGGGTAGGAACACTGAAGCTTTCTTT.

Only one count was recorded for this clone. V gene TRBV7-8 combines with J gene TRBJ2-5, with 7 bases identical to TRBD2. The ends lost 5 bases at V and 0 bases at J; junction bases unmatched: 9. The CDR3 totals 16 residues. Germline CDR1 SGHVS, CDR2 FQNEAQ. The chain's CDR3 is CASSTRLAEYQETQYF. The CDR3 DNA is TGTGCCAGCAGCACACGACTAGCCGAGTACCAAGAGACCCAGTACTTC.

CDR3: CASSVGGDPRIYGYTF. DNA for the CDR3: TGTGCCAGCAGCGTAGGGGGCGACCCACGGATCTATGGCTACACCTTC. The chain recombines TRBV9 with TRBJ1-2, with a tentative D call TRBD1 (5 bases). With 0 bases removed from V and 4 bases from J, the gap between germline ends came to 16 bases. The CDR3 length is 16 residues. Germline CDR1 SGDLS, CDR2 YYNGEE.

The rearrangement joins TRBV29-1 to TRBJ1-2, with 10 bases identical to TRBD1. V was pared by 1 base and J by 7 bases, with 3 bases of the junction left unmatched. The CDR3 totals 13 residues. Germline V gene sequence: CDR1 SQVTM, CDR2 ANQGSEA. The CDR3, as DNA: TGCAGCGTTGAAGTGGGACAGGGGAGTGGCTACACCTTC. Translation gives CSVEVGQGSGYTF.

This sequence joins TRBV6-6 and TRBJ1-2; D is perhaps TRBD1 (5 bases). V dropped 4 bases and J dropped 6 bases, with 15 bases sitting between them. Germline CDR1 MNHNY, CDR2 SVGAGI (reference sequence). This CDR3 has 14 residues. CDR3 bases: TGTGCCAGCAGTTTGGGACTCTGGGTGGATGGCTACACCTTC. It encodes CASSLGLWVDGYTF.

This clone was observed a single time. The chain has TRBV5-1 and TRBJ1-2; D may be TRBD1 (5 bases). The CDR3 length is 14 residues. In germline, CDR1 is SGHRS, CDR2 YFSETQ. Trimming left V 3 bases short and J 7 bases short, with 16 bases between. The DNA of the CDR3 is TGCGCCAGCAGCTCCCCCCTCGGGGGAACTGGCTACACCTTC. Translated: CASSSPLGGTGYTF.

The rearrangement joins TRBV6-5 to TRBJ1-4; D perhaps matches TRBD1 (5 bases). V lost 8 bases, J lost 8 bases, and 18 bases lay in between. The CDR3 has 14 residues. Germline values: CDR1 MNHEY, CDR2 SVGAGI. The DNA of the CDR3 is TGTGCCAGCTACCCGGGGGGAATAGGCGAAAAACTGTTTTTT. This gives the protein CASYPGGIGEKLFF.

The chain employs TRBV7-8 and TRBJ2-1; 7 bases match TRBD1. Germline V lookup: CDR1 SGHVS, CDR2 FQNEAQ. The V segment lost 4 bases and the J segment 4 bases; nucleotides outside the gene matches: 10. The CDR3 runs 16 residues. The CDR3 DNA follows: TGTGCCAGCAGCTCAAATCGACAGGGCCTGTACAATGAGCAGTTCTTC. As protein: CASSSNRQGLYNEQFF.

The rearrangement uses TRBV7-9 and TRBJ1-1, with 9 bases aligning to TRBD1. The junction had 3 bases not matched to a gene; V was cut back by 5 bases and J by 5 bases. There are 13 residues in the CDR3. CDR1 is SEHNR and CDR2 is FQNEAQ in the germline V gene (reference sequence). The CDR3 region has the DNA TGTGCCAGCAGCCCCGGACAGGGGACTGAAGCTTTCTTT. It yields the protein CASSPGQGTEAFF.

For this clone: The sample has other DNA sequences that encode this CDR3 too. V is TRBV4-1 and J is TRBJ1-4; 7 nucleotides match TRBD1. V dropped 3 bases and J dropped 5; count of bases not matched to a gene: 6. Germline lookup yields CDR1 MGHRA and CDR2 YSYEKL. CDR3 size: 15 residues. The CDR3 DNA reads TGCGCCAGCAGCCACTCCGGGACAGCAAATGAAAAACTGTTTTTT. Protein: CASSHSGTANEKLFF.

V gene TRBV5-1 combines with J gene TRBJ2-7; 9 nucleotides align to TRBD1. Germline V lookup: CDR1 SGHRS, CDR2 YFSETQ. The CDR3 has 15 residues. V lost 3 bases, J lost 5 bases, and 9 bases stayed unmatched. CDR3 in amino acids: CASSSAGTGTDEQYF. CDR3 coding DNA: TGCGCCAGCAGCTCAGCAGGGACAGGGACCGACGAGCAGTACTTC.